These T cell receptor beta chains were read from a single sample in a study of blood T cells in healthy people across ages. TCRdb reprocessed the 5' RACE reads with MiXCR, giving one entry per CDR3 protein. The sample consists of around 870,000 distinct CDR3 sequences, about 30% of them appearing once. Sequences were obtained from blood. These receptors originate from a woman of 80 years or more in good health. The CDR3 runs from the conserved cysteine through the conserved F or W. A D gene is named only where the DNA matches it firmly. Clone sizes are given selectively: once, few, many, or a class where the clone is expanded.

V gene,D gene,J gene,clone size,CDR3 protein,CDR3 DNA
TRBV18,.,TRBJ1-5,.,CASSPRGAMSDQPQHF,TGTGCCAGCTCCCCCAGGGGAGCGATGAGCGATCAGCCCCAGCATTTT
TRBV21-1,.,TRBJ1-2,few,CASSNYGRFRGYTF,TGTGCCAGCAGCAACTACGGCCGCTTCAGGGGCTACACCTTC
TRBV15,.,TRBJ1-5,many,CATSRDILSFSNQPQHF,TGTGCCACCAGCAGAGATATCTTAAGTTTTAGCAATCAGCCCCAGCATTTT
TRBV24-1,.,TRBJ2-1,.,CATGDLGLPGSEQFF,TGTGCCACCGGTGATTTGGGACTCCCGGGGAGTGAGCAGTTCTTC
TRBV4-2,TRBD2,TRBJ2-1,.,CASSQGTAGDNEQFF,TGTGCCAGCAGCCAAGGAACGGCGGGGGACAATGAGCAGTTCTTC
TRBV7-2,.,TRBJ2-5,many,CASSRRGAQETQYF,TGTGCCAGCAGCCGCCGGGGGGCTCAAGAGACCCAGTACTTC
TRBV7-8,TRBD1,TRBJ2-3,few,CASSLMGQTQYF,TGTGCCAGCAGCTTAATGGGACAGACGCAGTATTTT
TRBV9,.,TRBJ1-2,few,CASSVDVGVVYGYTF,TGTGCCAGCAGCGTAGATGTCGGAGTTGTTTATGGCTACACCTTC
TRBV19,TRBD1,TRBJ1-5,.,CASSGTDFNQPQHF,TGTGCCAGTAGCGGGACAGACTTCAATCAGCCCCAGCATTTT
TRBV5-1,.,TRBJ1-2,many,CASSSSGMGGYTF,TGCGCCAGCAGCTCGTCGGGGATGGGGGGCTACACCTTC